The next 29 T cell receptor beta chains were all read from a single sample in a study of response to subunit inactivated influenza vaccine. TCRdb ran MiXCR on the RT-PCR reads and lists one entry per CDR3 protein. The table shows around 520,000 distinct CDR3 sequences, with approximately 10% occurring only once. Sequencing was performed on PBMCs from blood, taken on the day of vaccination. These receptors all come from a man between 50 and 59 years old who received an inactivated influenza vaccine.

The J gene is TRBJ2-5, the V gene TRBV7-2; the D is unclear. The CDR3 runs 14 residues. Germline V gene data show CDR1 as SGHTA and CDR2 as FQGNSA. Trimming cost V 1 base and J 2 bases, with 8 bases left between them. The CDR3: CASSLVLRQETQYF. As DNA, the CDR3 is TGTGCCAGCAGCTTAGTGCTGCGGCAAGAGACCCAGTACTTC. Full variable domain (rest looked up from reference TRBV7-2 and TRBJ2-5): GAGVSQSPSNKVTEKGKDVELRCDPISGHTALYWYRQSLGQGLEFLIYFQGNSAPDKSGLPSDRFSAERTGGSVSTLTIQRTQQEDSAVYLCASSLVLRQETQYFGPGTRLLVL.

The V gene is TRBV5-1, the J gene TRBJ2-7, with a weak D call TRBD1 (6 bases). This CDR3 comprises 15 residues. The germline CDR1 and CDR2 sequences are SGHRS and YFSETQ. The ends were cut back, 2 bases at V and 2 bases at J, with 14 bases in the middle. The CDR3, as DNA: TGCGCCAGCAGCTTAGGACAGTATACCCCCTACGAGCAGTACTTC. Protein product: CASSLGQYTPYEQYF.

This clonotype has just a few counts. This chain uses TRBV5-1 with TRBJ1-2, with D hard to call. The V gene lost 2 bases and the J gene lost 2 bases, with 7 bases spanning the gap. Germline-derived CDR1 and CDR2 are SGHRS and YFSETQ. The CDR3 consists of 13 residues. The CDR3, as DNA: TGCGCCAGCAGCTTCACTCCAAACTATGGCTACACCTTC. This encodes CASSFTPNYGYTF.

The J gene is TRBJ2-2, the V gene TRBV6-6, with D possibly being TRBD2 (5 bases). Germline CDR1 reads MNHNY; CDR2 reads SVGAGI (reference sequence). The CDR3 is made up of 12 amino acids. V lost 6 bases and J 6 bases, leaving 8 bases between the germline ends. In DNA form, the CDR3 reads TGTGCCAGCAGGTATAGCGCCGGGGAGCTGTTTTTT. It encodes CASRYSAGELFF.

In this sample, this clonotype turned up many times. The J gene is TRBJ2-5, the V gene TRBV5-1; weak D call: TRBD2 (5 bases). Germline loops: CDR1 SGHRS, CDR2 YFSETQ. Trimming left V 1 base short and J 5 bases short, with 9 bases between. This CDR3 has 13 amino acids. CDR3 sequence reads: CASSLMKRETQYF. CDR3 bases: TGCGCCAGCAGCTTGATGAAGCGGGAGACCCAGTACTTC.

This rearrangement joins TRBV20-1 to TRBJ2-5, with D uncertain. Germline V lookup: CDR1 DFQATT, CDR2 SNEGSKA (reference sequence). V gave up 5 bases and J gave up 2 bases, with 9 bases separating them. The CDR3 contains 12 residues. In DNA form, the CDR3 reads TGCAGTGCTCCTGTGGGGCAAGAGACCCAGTACTTC. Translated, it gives CSAPVGQETQYF.

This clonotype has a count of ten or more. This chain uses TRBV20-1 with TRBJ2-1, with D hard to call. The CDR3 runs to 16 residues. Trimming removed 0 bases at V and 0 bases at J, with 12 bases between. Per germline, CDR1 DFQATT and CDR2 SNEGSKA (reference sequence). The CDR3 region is CSARDFGRFSYNEQFF. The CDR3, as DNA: TGCAGTGCTAGAGATTTCGGCCGATTCTCCTACAATGAGCAGTTCTTC.

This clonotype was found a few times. CDR3 sequence: CSSKGAGGPNEQFF. The CDR3 DNA reads as TGCAGCTCCAAGGGAGCGGGAGGTCCTAATGAGCAGTTCTTC. This rearrangement joins TRBV29-1 to TRBJ2-1, with 9 positions matching TRBD2. The length of the CDR3 is 14 residues. The ends lost 8 bases at V and 7 bases at J; junction bases unmatched: 12. CDR1 and CDR2 (germline): SQVTM, ANQGSEA.

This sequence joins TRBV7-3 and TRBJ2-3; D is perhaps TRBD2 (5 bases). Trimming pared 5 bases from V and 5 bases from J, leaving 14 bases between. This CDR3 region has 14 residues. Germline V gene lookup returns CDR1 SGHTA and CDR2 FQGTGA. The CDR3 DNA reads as TGTGCCAGCAGCACCGTACTAGAGGGAGATACGCAGTATTTT. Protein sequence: CASSTVLEGDTQYF.

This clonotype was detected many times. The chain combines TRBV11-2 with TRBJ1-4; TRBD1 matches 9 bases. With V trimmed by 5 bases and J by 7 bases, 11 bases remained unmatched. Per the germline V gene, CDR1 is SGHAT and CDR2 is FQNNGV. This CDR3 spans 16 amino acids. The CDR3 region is CASSMNRDRDGEKLFF. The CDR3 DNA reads TGTGCCAGCAGCATGAACCGGGACAGGGATGGTGAAAAACTGTTTTTT.

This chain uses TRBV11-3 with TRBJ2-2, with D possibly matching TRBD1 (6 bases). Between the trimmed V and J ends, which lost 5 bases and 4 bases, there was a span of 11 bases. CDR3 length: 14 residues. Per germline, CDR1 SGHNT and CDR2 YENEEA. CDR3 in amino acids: CASSQNRATGELFF. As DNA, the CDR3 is TGTGCCAGCAGCCAGAACAGGGCCACCGGGGAGCTGTTTTTT.

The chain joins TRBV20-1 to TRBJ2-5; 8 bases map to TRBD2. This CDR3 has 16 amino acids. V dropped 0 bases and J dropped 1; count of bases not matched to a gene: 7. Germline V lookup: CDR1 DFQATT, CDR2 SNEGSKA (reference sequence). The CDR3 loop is CSARERLAGIQETQYF. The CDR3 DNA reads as TGCAGTGCTAGAGAGAGGTTAGCGGGAATCCAAGAGACCCAGTACTTC.

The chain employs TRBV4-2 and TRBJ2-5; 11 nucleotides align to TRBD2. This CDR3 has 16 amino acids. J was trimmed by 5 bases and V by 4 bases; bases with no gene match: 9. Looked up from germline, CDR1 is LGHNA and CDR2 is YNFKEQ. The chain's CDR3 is CASSLGVAGGLETQYF. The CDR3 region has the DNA TGTGCCAGCAGCCTCGGAGTAGCGGGGGGGCTTGAGACCCAGTACTTC.

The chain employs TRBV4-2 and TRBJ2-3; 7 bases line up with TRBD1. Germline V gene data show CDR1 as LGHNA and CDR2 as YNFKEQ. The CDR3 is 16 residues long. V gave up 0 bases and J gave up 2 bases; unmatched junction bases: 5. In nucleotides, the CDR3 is TGTGCCAGCAGCCAAGATCGACAGGGTCCCACAGATACGCAGTATTTT. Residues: CASSQDRQGPTDTQYF.

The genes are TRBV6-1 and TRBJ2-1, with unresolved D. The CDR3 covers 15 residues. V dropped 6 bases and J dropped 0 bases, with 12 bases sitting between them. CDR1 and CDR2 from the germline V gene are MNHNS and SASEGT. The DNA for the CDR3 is TGTGCCAGCAGCGTAAATAGCAACTCCTACAATGAGCAGTTCTTC. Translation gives CASSVNSNSYNEQFF.

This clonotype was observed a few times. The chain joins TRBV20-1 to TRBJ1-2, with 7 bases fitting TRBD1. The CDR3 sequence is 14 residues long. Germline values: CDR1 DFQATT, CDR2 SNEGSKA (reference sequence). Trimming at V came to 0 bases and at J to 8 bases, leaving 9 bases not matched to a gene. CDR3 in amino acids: CSARDSDRVRGYTF. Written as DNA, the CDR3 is TGCAGTGCTAGAGATTCCGACAGGGTGAGGGGCTACACCTTC.

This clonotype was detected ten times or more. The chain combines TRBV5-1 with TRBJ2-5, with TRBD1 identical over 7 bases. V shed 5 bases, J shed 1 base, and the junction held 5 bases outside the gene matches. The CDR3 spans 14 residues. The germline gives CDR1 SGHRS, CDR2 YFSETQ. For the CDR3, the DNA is TGCGCCAGCAGACTTGGGACAGCCCAAGAGACCCAGTACTTC. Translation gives CASRLGTAQETQYF.

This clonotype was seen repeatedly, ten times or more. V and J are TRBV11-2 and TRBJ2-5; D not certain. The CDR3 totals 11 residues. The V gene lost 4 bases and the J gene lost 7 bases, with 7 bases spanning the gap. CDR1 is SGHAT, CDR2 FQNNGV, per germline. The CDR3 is CASSSSVTQYF. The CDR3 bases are TGTGCCAGCAGCTCATCCGTGACCCAGTACTTC. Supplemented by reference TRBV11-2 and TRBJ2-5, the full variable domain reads EAGVAQSPRYKIIEKRQSVAFWCNPISGHATLYWYQQILGQGPKLLIQFQNNGVVDDSQLPKDRFSAERLKGVDSTLKIQPAKLEDSAVYLCASSSSVTQYFGPGTRLLVL.

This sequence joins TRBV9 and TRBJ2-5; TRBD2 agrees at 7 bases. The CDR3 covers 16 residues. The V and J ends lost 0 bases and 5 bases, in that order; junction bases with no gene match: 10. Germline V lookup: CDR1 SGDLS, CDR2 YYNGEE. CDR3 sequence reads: CASSVASGPPRETQYF. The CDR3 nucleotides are TGTGCCAGCAGCGTAGCTAGCGGTCCCCCCCGTGAGACCCAGTACTTC.

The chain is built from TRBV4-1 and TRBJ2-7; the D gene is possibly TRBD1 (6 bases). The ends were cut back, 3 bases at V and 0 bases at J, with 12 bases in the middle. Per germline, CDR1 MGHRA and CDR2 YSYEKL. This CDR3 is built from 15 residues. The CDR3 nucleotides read TGCGCCAGCAGCCACAAGGGGGACGGCTCCTACGAGCAGTACTTC. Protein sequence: CASSHKGDGSYEQYF.

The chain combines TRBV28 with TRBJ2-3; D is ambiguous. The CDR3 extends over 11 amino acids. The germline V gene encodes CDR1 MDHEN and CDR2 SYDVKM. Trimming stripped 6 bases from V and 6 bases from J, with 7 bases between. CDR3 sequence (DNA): TGTGCCAGCAGGTCACCCGATACGCAGTATTTT. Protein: CASRSPDTQYF. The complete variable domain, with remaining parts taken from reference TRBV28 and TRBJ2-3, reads DVKVTQSSRYLVKRTGEKVFLECVQDMDHENMFWYRQDPGLGLRLIYFSYDVKMKEKGDIPEGYSVSREKKERFSLILESASTNQTSMYLCASRSPDTQYFGPGTRLTVL.

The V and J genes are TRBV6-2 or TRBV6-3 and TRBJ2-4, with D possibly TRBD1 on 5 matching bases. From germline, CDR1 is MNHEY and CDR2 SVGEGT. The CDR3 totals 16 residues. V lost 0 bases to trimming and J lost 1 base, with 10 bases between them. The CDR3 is CASSYSRGWAKNIQYF. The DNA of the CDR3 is TGTGCCAGCAGTTACTCAAGGGGCTGGGCCAAAAACATTCAGTACTTC.

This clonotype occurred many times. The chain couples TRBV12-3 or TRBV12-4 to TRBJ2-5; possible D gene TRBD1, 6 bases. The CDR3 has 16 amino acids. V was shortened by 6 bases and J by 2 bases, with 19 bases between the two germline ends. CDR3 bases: TGTGCCAGCAGGGGACCAGGGGTCGGCTCGCAAGAGACCCAGTACTTC. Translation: CASRGPGVGSQETQYF.

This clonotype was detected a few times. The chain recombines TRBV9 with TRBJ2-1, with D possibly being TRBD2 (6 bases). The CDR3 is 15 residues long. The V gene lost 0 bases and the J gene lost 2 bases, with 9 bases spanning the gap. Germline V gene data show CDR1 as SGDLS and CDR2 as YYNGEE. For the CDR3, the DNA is TGTGCCAGCAGCGTAGTCGGAGGGGCCTACAATGAGCAGTTCTTC. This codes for CASSVVGGAYNEQFF.

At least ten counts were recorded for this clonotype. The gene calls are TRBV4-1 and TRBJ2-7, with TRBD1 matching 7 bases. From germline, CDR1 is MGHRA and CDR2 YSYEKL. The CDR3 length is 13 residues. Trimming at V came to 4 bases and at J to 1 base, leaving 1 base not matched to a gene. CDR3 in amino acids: CASSPQGSYEQYF. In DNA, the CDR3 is TGCGCCAGCAGCCCACAGGGGTCCTACGAGCAGTACTTC.

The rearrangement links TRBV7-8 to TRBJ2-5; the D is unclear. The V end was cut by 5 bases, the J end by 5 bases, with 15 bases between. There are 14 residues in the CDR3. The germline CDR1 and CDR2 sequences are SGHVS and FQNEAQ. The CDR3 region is CASSTYVGQETQYF. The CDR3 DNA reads TGTGCCAGCAGCACCTACGTCGGGCAGGAGACCCAGTACTTC. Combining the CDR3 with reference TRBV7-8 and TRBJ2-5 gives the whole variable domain GAGVSQSPRYKVAKRGQDVALRCDPISGHVSLFWYQQALGQGPEFLTYFQNEAQLDKSGLPSDRFFAERPEGSVSTLKIQRTQQEDSAVYLCASSTYVGQETQYFGPGTRLLVL.

CDR3 in amino acids: CSARNSGGASYNEQFF. The CDR3 DNA sequence: TGCAGTGCTAGAAACAGCGGGGGGGCATCTTACAATGAGCAGTTCTTC. The chain carries TRBV20-1 and TRBJ2-1; TRBD2 agrees at 10 bases. CDR1 DFQATT and CDR2 SNEGSKA come from the germline V gene (reference sequence). The CDR3 loop spans 16 amino acids. The trim removed 2 bases at V and 4 bases at J, leaving 8 bases unmatched.

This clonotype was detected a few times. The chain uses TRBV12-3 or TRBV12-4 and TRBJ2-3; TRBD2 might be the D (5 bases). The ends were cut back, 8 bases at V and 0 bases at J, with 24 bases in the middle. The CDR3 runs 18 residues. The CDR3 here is CASLPRRGQERSTDTQYF. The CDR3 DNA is TGTGCCAGCCTACCTAGGCGAGGGCAAGAGCGAAGCACAGATACGCAGTATTTT.

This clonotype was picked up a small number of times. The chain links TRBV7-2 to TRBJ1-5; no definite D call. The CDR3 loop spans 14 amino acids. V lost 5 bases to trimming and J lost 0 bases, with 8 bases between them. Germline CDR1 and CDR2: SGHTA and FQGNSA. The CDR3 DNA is TGTGCCAGCAGCATGACACCTAGCAATCAGCCCCAGCATTTT. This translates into CASSMTPSNQPQHF.